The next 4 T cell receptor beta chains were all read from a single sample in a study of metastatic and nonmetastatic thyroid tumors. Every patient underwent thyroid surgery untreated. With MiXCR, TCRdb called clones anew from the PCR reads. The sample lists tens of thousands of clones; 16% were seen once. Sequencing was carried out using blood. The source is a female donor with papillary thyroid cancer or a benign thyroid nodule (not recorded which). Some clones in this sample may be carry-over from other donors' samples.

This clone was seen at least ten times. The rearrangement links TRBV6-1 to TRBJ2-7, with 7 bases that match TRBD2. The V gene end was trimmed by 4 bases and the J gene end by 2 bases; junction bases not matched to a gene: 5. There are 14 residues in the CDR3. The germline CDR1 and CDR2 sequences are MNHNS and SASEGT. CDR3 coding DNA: TGTGCCAGCAGTGTGTGGGACTACCCCTACGAGCAGTACTTC. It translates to CASSVWDYPYEQYF.

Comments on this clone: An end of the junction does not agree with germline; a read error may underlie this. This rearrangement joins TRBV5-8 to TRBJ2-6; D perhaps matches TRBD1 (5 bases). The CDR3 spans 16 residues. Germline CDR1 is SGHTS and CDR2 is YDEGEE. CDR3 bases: TGTGCCAGCATCTTAGCCCAGCCCGCTGGGGCCAACGCCCTGACTTTC. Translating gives CASILAQPAGANALTF.

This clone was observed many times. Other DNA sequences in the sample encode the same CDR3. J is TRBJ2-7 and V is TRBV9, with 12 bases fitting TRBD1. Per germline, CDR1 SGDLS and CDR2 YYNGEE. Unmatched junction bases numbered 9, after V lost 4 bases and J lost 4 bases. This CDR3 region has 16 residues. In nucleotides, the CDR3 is TGTGCCAGCAGCCCTTCGGGGGGACAGGGGGCGTACGAGCAGTACTTC. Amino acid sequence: CASSPSGGQGAYEQYF.

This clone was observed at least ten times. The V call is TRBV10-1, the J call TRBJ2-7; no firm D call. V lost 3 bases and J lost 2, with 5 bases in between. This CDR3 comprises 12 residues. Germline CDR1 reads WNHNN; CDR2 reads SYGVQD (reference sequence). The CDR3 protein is CASSDRTYEQYF. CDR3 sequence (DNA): TGCGCCAGCAGTGATCGAACCTACGAGCAGTACTTC.